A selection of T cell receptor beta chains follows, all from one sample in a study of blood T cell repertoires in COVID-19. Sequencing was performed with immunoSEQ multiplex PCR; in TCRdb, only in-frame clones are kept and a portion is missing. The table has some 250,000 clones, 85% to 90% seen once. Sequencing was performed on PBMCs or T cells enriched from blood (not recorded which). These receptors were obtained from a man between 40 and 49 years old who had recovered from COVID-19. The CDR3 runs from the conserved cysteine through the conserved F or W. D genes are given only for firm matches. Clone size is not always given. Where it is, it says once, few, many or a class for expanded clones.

CDR3: CASSPLAGGSYEQYF; DNA: TGTGCCAGTAGCCCTCTAGCGGGAGGTTCCTACGAGCAGTACTTC; V: TRBV19; J: TRBJ2-7; D: TRBD2; size: .
CDR3: CASSYSWTSGSGGQFF; DNA: TGTGCCAGCAGTTACTCCTGGACTAGCGGGAGTGGGGGGCAGTTCTTC; V: TRBV6-5; J: TRBJ2-1; D: TRBD2; size: .
CDR3: CAISDSGFEGEKLFF; DNA: TGTGCCATCAGTGACTCGGGATTTGAGGGTGAAAAACTGTTTTTT; V: TRBV10-3; J: TRBJ1-4; D: .; size: .
CDR3: CASSIKKSGSYNEQFF; DNA: TGTGCCAGTAGTATAAAAAAAAGCGGTTCCTACAATGAGCAGTTCTTC; V: TRBV19; J: TRBJ2-1; D: .; size: .
CDR3: CASSEQGNGYGYTF; DNA: TGTGCCAGCAGTGAACAGGGAAACGGCTATGGCTACACCTTC; V: TRBV27; J: TRBJ1-2; D: .; size: .
CDR3: CATSDSGRQSTDTQYF; DNA: TGTGCCACCAGTGATTCTGGGCGACAGAGCACAGATACGCAGTATTTT; V: TRBV24-1; J: TRBJ2-3; D: .; size: .
CDR3: CASSQEIPGVYTGELFF; DNA: TGTGCCAGCAGCCAAGAGATACCGGGAGTCTACACCGGGGAGCTGTTTTTT; V: TRBV4-2; J: TRBJ2-2; D: .; size: .
CDR3: CASRTTSGRVNEQFF; DNA: TGTGCCAGCAGGACGACTAGCGGGAGGGTGAATGAGCAGTTCTTC; V: TRBV27; J: TRBJ2-1; D: TRBD2; size: .
CDR3: CASSLGDSNSPLHF; DNA: TGTGCCAGCAGTTTGGGGGACAGTAATTCACCCCTCCACTTT; V: TRBV28; J: TRBJ1-6; D: TRBD1; size: .
CDR3: CASSEIWQGGQPQHF; DNA: TGCGCCAGCAGTGAGATATGGCAGGGGGGCCAGCCCCAGCATTTT; V: TRBV10-2; J: TRBJ1-5; D: TRBD1; size: .
CDR3: CASSRWPGAESTGELFF; DNA: TGTGCCAGCAGCCGTTGGCCAGGGGCAGAGAGCACCGGGGAGCTGTTTTTT; V: TRBV11-2; J: TRBJ2-2; D: .; size: few
CDR3: CASSVSVGGVYGYTF; DNA: TGTGCCAGCAGTGTTTCAGTCGGGGGTGTCTATGGCTACACCTTC; V: TRBV28; J: TRBJ1-2; D: .; size: few
CDR3: CASSEVRGPGELFF; DNA: TGCGCCAGCAGTGAAGTGAGGGGGCCGGGGGAGCTGTTTTTT; V: TRBV10-2; J: TRBJ2-2; D: TRBD1; size: .
CDR3: CTSSPQSSTNEKLFF; DNA: TGCACCAGCAGCCCACAGTCATCAACTAATGAAAAACTGTTTTTT; V: TRBV5-1; J: TRBJ1-4; D: .; size: .
CDR3: CASSGTGGLDTQYF; DNA: TGTGCCAGCAGCGGGACAGGGGGCTTGGATACGCAGTATTTT; V: TRBV6-5; J: TRBJ2-3; D: TRBD1; size: .
CDR3: CASSVAGPDTQYF; DNA: TGTGCCAGCAGCGTGGCAGGGCCAGATACGCAGTATTTT; V: TRBV25-1; J: TRBJ2-3; D: .; size: .
CDR3: CASSIASGRIGETQYF; DNA: TGTGCCAGTAGTATTGCTAGCGGGAGAATCGGGGAGACCCAGTACTTC; V: TRBV19; J: TRBJ2-5; D: TRBD2; size: .
CDR3: CASSLDRPNTGELFF; DNA: TGTGCCAGCAGTTTGGACAGGCCTAACACCGGGGAGCTGTTTTTT; V: TRBV27; J: TRBJ2-2; D: TRBD1; size: .
CDR3: CASSQGGRGLETQYF; DNA: TGTGCCAGCAGCCAAGGGGGCAGGGGGCTCGAGACCCAGTACTTC; V: TRBV28; J: TRBJ2-5; D: TRBD1; size: once
CDR3: CASSRGSPPYEQYF; DNA: TGTGCCAGCAGCCGCGGGTCCCCTCCATACGAGCAGTACTTC; V: TRBV7-9; J: TRBJ2-7; D: .; size: .
CDR3: CASSPREGSSHEQYF; DNA: TGTGCCAGCTCACCTCGAGAGGGTTCATCCCACGAGCAGTACTTC; V: TRBV18; J: TRBJ2-7; D: .; size: .
CDR3: CSDRAWGDNYGYTF; DNA: TGCAGCGACCGTGCTTGGGGGGATAACTATGGCTACACCTTC; V: TRBV29-1; J: TRBJ1-2; D: .; size: .
CDR3: CASSWDTETQYF; DNA: TGCGCCAGCAGTTGGGACACCGAGACCCAGTACTTC; V: TRBV5-1; J: TRBJ2-5; D: .; size: .
CDR3: CASSRPGLAEETQYF; DNA: TGTGCCAGCAGCCGCCCGGGACTAGCGGAAGAGACCCAGTACTTC; V: TRBV13; J: TRBJ2-5; D: TRBD2; size: .
CDR3: CASSFFPRLNQPQHF; DNA: TGTGCCAGCAGTTTTTTCCCCAGGTTAAATCAGCCCCAGCATTTT; V: TRBV27; J: TRBJ1-5; D: .; size: many
CDR3: CASTPQGINTEAFF; DNA: TGTGCCAGCACCCCACAGGGGATAAACACTGAAGCTTTCTTT; V: TRBV28; J: TRBJ1-1; D: TRBD1; size: once
CDR3: CASSSTRNTEAFF; DNA: TGTGCCAGCAGCTCAACAAGGAACACTGAAGCTTTCTTT; V: TRBV5-4; J: TRBJ1-1; D: .; size: .
CDR3: CASSLEGRDGEKLFF; DNA: TGTGCCAGCAGCTTAGAGGGGAGGGACGGTGAAAAACTGTTTTTT; V: TRBV7-8; J: TRBJ1-4; D: .; size: .
CDR3: CASSIDREDEAFF; DNA: TGTGCCAGCAGCATTGACAGGGAGGATGAAGCTTTCTTT; V: TRBV11-1; J: TRBJ1-1; D: TRBD1; size: .
CDR3: CASSFTGQATNEKLFF; DNA: TGTGCCAGCAGTTTCACGGGACAAGCAACTAATGAAAAACTGTTTTTT; V: TRBV28; J: TRBJ1-4; D: .; size: .
CDR3: CASSVNRDWQYF; DNA: TGTGCCAGCAGCGTAAACAGGGATTGGCAGTACTTC; V: TRBV28; J: TRBJ2-7; D: .; size: .
CDR3: CATSSWVSDRGLTQYF; DNA: TGTGCCACCAGTTCCTGGGTGTCGGACAGGGGGCTTACGCAGTATTTT; V: TRBV24-1; J: TRBJ2-3; D: TRBD1; size: .
CDR3: CSVDLGREGRYEQYF; DNA: TGCAGCGTTGATCTGGGCAGGGAAGGGAGGTACGAGCAGTACTTC; V: TRBV29-1; J: TRBJ2-7; D: .; size: .
CDR3: CASSIPGGTFGDTQYF; DNA: TGTGCCAGTAGTATACCAGGGGGGACTTTCGGAGATACGCAGTATTTT; V: TRBV19; J: TRBJ2-3; D: .; size: .
CDR3: CASSLISGDTEAFF; DNA: TGTGCCAGCAGCTTAATCTCAGGGGACACTGAAGCTTTCTTT; V: TRBV7-6; J: TRBJ1-1; D: .; size: .
CDR3: CASSTTSGRVYEQYF; DNA: TGTGCCAGCAGCACTACTAGCGGGAGGGTCTACGAGCAGTACTTC; V: TRBV7-2; J: TRBJ2-7; D: TRBD2; size: .
CDR3: CASSVRQGGQETQYF; DNA: TGTGCCAGCAGCGTTAGACAGGGGGGGCAAGAGACCCAGTACTTC; V: TRBV9; J: TRBJ2-5; D: TRBD1; size: .
CDR3: CASSGPQGGRNEQFF; DNA: TGTGCCAGCAGCGGTCCGCAGGGGGGTCGGAATGAGCAGTTCTTC; V: TRBV9; J: TRBJ2-1; D: .; size: .
CDR3: CASSESFAGGKNIQYF; DNA: TGTGCCAGCAGTGAATCATTCGCAGGGGGAAAAAACATTCAGTACTTC; V: TRBV25-1; J: TRBJ2-4; D: TRBD1; size: .
CDR3: CASSPQRLALTSVGTGELFF; DNA: TGTGCCAGCTCACCCCAACGACTAGCGCTGACGTCCGTTGGCACCGGGGAGCTGTTTTTT; V: TRBV18; J: TRBJ2-2; D: TRBD2; size: .
CDR3: CASSLSVTGELFF; DNA: TGTGCCAGCAGCTTATCGGTTACCGGGGAGCTGTTTTTT; V: TRBV7-3; J: TRBJ2-2; D: .; size: .
CDR3: CASSSSGGRAGETQYF; DNA: TGTGCCAGCAGCTCCTCTGGCGGGAGGGCAGGGGAGACCCAGTACTTC; V: TRBV7-2; J: TRBJ2-5; D: TRBD2; size: .
CDR3: CASSRRLAASTDTQYF; DNA: TGTGCCAGCAGCCGCCGACTAGCGGCTAGCACAGATACGCAGTATTTT; V: TRBV3-1/TRBV3-2; J: TRBJ2-3; D: TRBD2; size: .
CDR3: CASFQTGTEKLFF; DNA: TGTGCCAGCTTCCAGACAGGGACCGAAAAACTGTTTTTT; V: TRBV5-5; J: TRBJ1-4; D: TRBD1; size: .
CDR3: CASRLPPHRANRNQPQHF; DNA: TGTGCCAGCAGATTACCCCCTCACAGGGCAAACCGAAATCAGCCCCAGCATTTT; V: TRBV28; J: TRBJ1-5; D: .; size: .
CDR3: CASSMGQGLLRYGYTF; DNA: TGTGCCAGCAGCATGGGACAGGGGCTCCTTCGATATGGCTACACCTTC; V: TRBV11-1; J: TRBJ1-2; D: TRBD1; size: .
CDR3: CASSEPGTGNYNEQFF; DNA: TGTGCCAGCAGCGAACCCGGGACAGGGAATTACAATGAGCAGTTCTTC; V: TRBV6-1; J: TRBJ2-1; D: TRBD1; size: .
CDR3: CASSLDRGNYNEQFF; DNA: TGTGCCAGCAGCCTCGACAGGGGGAACTACAATGAGCAGTTCTTC; V: TRBV5-4; J: TRBJ2-1; D: TRBD1; size: .
CDR3: CASSQDIGTGQETQYF; DNA: TGCGCCAGCAGCCAAGATATAGGGACAGGTCAAGAGACCCAGTACTTC; V: TRBV4-3; J: TRBJ2-5; D: TRBD1; size: .
CDR3: CASSLRGGQALATNEKLFF; DNA: TGTGCCAGCAGCTTACGCGGGGGACAGGCGCTCGCAACTAATGAAAAACTGTTTTTT; V: TRBV7-3; J: TRBJ1-4; D: TRBD1; size: .
CDR3: CASSTSRQGSEKLFF; DNA: TGTGCCAGTAGTACCTCCCGACAGGGGAGTGAAAAACTGTTTTTT; V: TRBV19; J: TRBJ1-4; D: TRBD1; size: .
CDR3: CASGLGQGSSYEQYF; DNA: TGTGCCAGCGGCCTGGGACAGGGGAGCTCCTACGAGCAGTACTTC; V: TRBV27; J: TRBJ2-7; D: TRBD1; size: .
CDR3: CASSVAASWSTDTQYF; DNA: TGTGCCAGCAGCGTAGCGGCTAGCTGGTCCACAGATACGCAGTATTTT; V: TRBV9; J: TRBJ2-3; D: .; size: .
CDR3: CASRVAGGDNEQFF; DNA: TGTGCCAGTAGAGTAGCGGGGGGGGACAATGAGCAGTTCTTC; V: TRBV11-2; J: TRBJ2-1; D: TRBD2; size: .
CDR3: CASNGQGLETQYF; DNA: TGTGCCAGCAACGGACAGGGCCTGGAGACCCAGTACTTC; V: TRBV7-2; J: TRBJ2-5; D: TRBD1; size: .
CDR3: CASSDSSDEQFF; DNA: TGTGCCAGCAGTGATAGCTCCGATGAGCAGTTCTTC; V: TRBV6-1; J: TRBJ2-1; D: .; size: .
CDR3: CASRDRVNYGYTF; DNA: TGTGCCAGCCGAGACAGGGTTAACTATGGCTACACCTTC; V: TRBV28; J: TRBJ1-2; D: TRBD1; size: .
CDR3: CASSLQGLGYHEQYF; DNA: TGCGCCAGCAGCCTACAGGGGTTGGGTTACCACGAGCAGTACTTC; V: TRBV4-1; J: TRBJ2-7; D: TRBD1; size: .
CDR3: CASRDRGRYGYTF; DNA: TGTGCCAGCAGGGACAGGGGGAGGTATGGCTACACCTTC; V: TRBV6-5; J: TRBJ1-2; D: TRBD1; size: .
CDR3: CASSLAPTGNTEAFF; DNA: TGCGCCAGCAGCTTGGCCCCAACCGGGAACACTGAAGCTTTCTTT; V: TRBV5-1; J: TRBJ1-1; D: .; size: .